Detailed here is one TCR beta chain. This entry is derived from a study of identical twins. TCRdb passed the 5' RACE reads through MiXCR, listing each CDR3 protein once. The sample has 250,000 or so distinct CDR3 sequences; approximately 7.3% are singletons. Germline CDR1 reads KGHDR; CDR2 reads SFDVKD. The CDR3 totals 17 residues. The V gene lost 4 bases and the J gene lost 0 bases, with 17 bases spanning the gap. The data were also submitted as part of a second study, on yellow fever vaccine responses in identical twins.

Source material: CD8+ T cells sorted from blood. This sequence originates from a woman aged 18-29 years in good health. J is TRBJ2-5 and V is TRBV24-1; D is unclear. The CDR3 bases are TGTGCCACCAGTGAGTTTCTTGGGGTAGCCAACCAAGAGACCCAGTACTTC. It codes for CATSEFLGVANQETQYF.